What follows describes a single T cell receptor beta chain. Its specificity is unknown. Sequenced by immunoSEQ multiplex PCR; TCRdb stores in-frame clones only, minus some. The repertoire consists of some 80,000 clones, with about 85% occurring once and the leading ten covering 2.1%. The CDR3 spans 13 residues. Germline V lookup: CDR1 SGHTA, CDR2 FQGNSA. Trimming shortened V by 8 bases and J by 5 bases, and 15 bases separated the two germline ends. This specimen belongs to a study of T cell clones after liver transplantation. General study results and limits: Conclusions were preliminary, with small, heterogeneous patient groups.

The material sequenced was CD4+ T cells from blood, taken 48 months after liver transplant. This sequence was found in a human patient who received a liver transplant. Some T cells may trace back to the graft donor. This rearrangement joins TRBV7-2 to TRBJ2-5, with D possibly matching TRBD1 (6 bases). The CDR3, as DNA: TGTGCCAGCGGTAGACAGGTTGGCGAGACCCAGTACTTC. Amino acid sequence: CASGRQVGETQYF. Variable domain in full (rest from reference TRBV7-2 and TRBJ2-5): GAGVSQSPSNKVTEKGKDVELRCDPISGHTALYWYRQSLGQGLEFLIYFQGNSAPDKSGLPSDRFSAERTGGSVSTLTIQRTQQEDSAVYLCASGRQVGETQYFGPGTRLLVL.